Listed below are T cell receptor beta chains from one sample, sequenced in a study of T cell changes during pregnancy in multiple sclerosis. Using immunoSEQ multiplex PCR, the repertoire was profiled, and TCRdb retains in-frame clones only, with some absent. The data contain tens of thousands of clones, approximately 93% of them seen just once; the ten biggest clones take up roughly 0.14%. The specimen was CD4+ T cells from peripheral blood mononuclear cells, collected after pregnancy. The receptors were gathered from a female donor with multiple sclerosis, enrolled in a pregnancy study. CDR3s include the opening cysteine and the closing phenylalanine or tryptophan. The order of the fields is J gene, V gene, D gene, clone size, CDR3 DNA, CDR3 protein. A D gene is named only where the DNA matches it firmly. Not every row has a clone size; where given, it reads once, few, many or a size class.

>TRBJ2-5|TRBV6-5|TRBD1|NA
TGTGCCAGCAGTTATGCGGACAGGTTGACAGAGACCCAGTACTTC
CASSYADRLTETQYF
>TRBJ2-3|TRBV5-1|TRBD1|NA
TGCGCCAGCAGCTTACCGGGACAGGGGAGCACAGATACGCAGTATTTT
CASSLPGQGSTDTQYF
>TRBJ1-4|TRBV2|TRBD1|NA
TGTGCCAGCAAAAGATGGGACAGTGAAGAAAAACTGTTTTTT
CASKRWDSEEKLFF
>TRBJ2-1|TRBV11-3|NA|NA
TGTGCCAGCAGCTCCTCGACAGGACTCAATGAGCAGTTCTTC
CASSSSTGLNEQFF
>TRBJ2-6|TRBV7-9|TRBD1|few
TGTGCCAGCAGCAGTATCGGGACAGGGTTTTCTGGGGCCAACGTCCTGACTTTC
CASSSIGTGFSGANVLTF
>TRBJ1-1|TRBV5-1|NA|NA
TGCGCCAGCAGCTTGTACTCTCAGGGGAACACTGAAGCTTTCTTT
CASSLYSQGNTEAFF
>TRBJ2-2|TRBV7-3|NA|NA
TGTGCCAGCAGCGCAATTGCTGGAGCAGGGAAGAACACCGGGGAGCTGTTTTTT
CASSAIAGAGKNTGELFF
>TRBJ2-5|TRBV30|NA|NA
TGTGCCTGGAGTGTGGGGGCGGGAGCTGGGGGCGAGACCCAGTACTTC
CAWSVGAGAGGETQYF
>TRBJ1-4|TRBV6-6|NA|once
TGTGCCAGCAGTGGGCCACAGGGAGGGCAAGAAAAACTGTTTTTT
CASSGPQGGQEKLFF
>TRBJ2-3|TRBV19|TRBD1|NA
TGTGCCAGTAGTATCTCCGGGACAGGGGGCGCGAATACGCAGTATTTT
CASSISGTGGANTQYF
>TRBJ2-5|TRBV5-6|NA|NA
TGTGCCAGCAATTACGGGACTTTGCAAGAGACCCAGTACTTC
CASNYGTLQETQYF
>TRBJ2-7|TRBV27|TRBD1|NA
TGTGCCAGCGCCTCGACAGGGGGCCCCTACGAGCAGTACTTC
CASASTGGPYEQYF
>TRBJ1-1|TRBV11-2|TRBD1|once
TGTGCCAGCAGCCTCGACAGGGGTGAAGCTTTCTTT
CASSLDRGEAFF
>TRBJ1-2|TRBV7-3|TRBD1|NA
TGTGCCAGCAGCCGGGACAGGAGTGGCTATGGCTACACCTTC
CASSRDRSGYGYTF
>TRBJ2-6|TRBV10-3|TRBD1|NA
TGTGCCATCCGGACGGCGGGACAGGGTTCATCTGGGGCCAACGTCCTGACTTTC
CAIRTAGQGSSGANVLTF
>TRBJ2-7|TRBV5-1|TRBD1|NA
TGCGCCAGCAGCCCGGACAGGGGAATCTACGAGCAGTACTTC
CASSPDRGIYEQYF
>TRBJ1-5|TRBV2|NA|once
TGTGCCAGCAATGGGGCCGCCAATCAGCCCCAGCATTTT
CASNGAANQPQHF
>TRBJ1-1|TRBV9|NA|NA
TGTGCCAGCAGCGTTGAGGGAGGTTACACTGAAGCTTTCTTT
CASSVEGGYTEAFF
>TRBJ1-6|TRBV7-6|TRBD1|NA
TGTGCCAGCAGCGCGGGACAGGTTGGACCTTCACCCCTCCACTTT
CASSAGQVGPSPLHF
>TRBJ1-1|TRBV5-6|NA|NA
TGTGCCAGCAGCCCCCGCCCCGACAGCTCCTATTCTTATGAAGCTTTCTTT
CASSPRPDSSYSYEAFF
>TRBJ2-1|TRBV2|TRBD2|NA
TGTGCCAGCAGTGAAACTAGCGGAAAACACAATGAGCAGTTCTTC
CASSETSGKHNEQFF
>TRBJ2-7|TRBV29-1|NA|once
TGCAGCGGGAGCGGACCCTCCTACGAGCAGTACTTC
CSGSGPSYEQYF
>TRBJ2-6|TRBV14|TRBD1|NA
TGTGCCAGCAGCCCCCACCGGACAGGGATTTTCTCTGGGGCCAACGTCCTGACTTTC
CASSPHRTGIFSGANVLTF
>TRBJ1-1|TRBV30|TRBD1|once
TGTGCCTGGAGCGACAGGGGCGAAGCTTTCTTT
CAWSDRGEAFF
>TRBJ1-2|TRBV7-9|NA|NA
TGTGCCAGCAGCTTAGTAATAAACAGGGAAGGCTATGGCTACACCTTC
CASSLVINREGYGYTF
>TRBJ1-5|TRBV5-4|TRBD1|once
TGTGCCAGCAGCTTGATGGGACAGGGGGATCAGCCCCAGCATTTT
CASSLMGQGDQPQHF
>TRBJ1-1|TRBV30|NA|NA
TGTGCCTGGACCAGTGGCAGGACTGAAGCTTTCTTT
CAWTSGRTEAFF